Included here is one T cell receptor beta chain sequence, with context. Its cognate antigen has yet to be identified. No clone much larger than this one lies a single base away; base qualities are absent. Interpreted using the paper, the time point label stands for: new active TB diagnosis, blood taken before or within 7 days of starting treatment. Active tuberculosis patients were HIV-seronegative South African adults aged 18 years or older with a new diagnosis. Confirmation of active tuberculosis came from positive sputum smear microscopy and/or a positive M. tuberculosis culture. Immunosequencing of unsorted cryopreserved PBMC covered, on average, about 93,000 T cells per clinical donor. The data belong to a study of T cells in tuberculosis (dated by TCRdb to 2016 to 2018). As for the study more broadly: In the study, CD1B tetramers and high-throughput TCR immunosequencing were combined to characterize T cells specific for the mycobacterial lipid antigen glucose monomycolate (GMM). PBMC from active tuberculosis patients were archived either before standard anti-tuberculosis treatment began or within 7 days of its start. IGRA-negative adolescents, IGRA-positive adolescents with latent tuberculosis and adults with active tuberculosis, more than 9 per group, were compared in a South African clinical cohort.

TCR libraries were generated with the immunoSEQ multiplex PCR assay, using TCR-beta and/or TCR-alpha/delta assays for each sample. Amplified TCR libraries were sequenced on the Illumina high-throughput platform. For the original study's pipeline: Clustering and dimensionality reduction were performed using pairwise TCRdist distances among GMM-specific receptors from ex vivo sorted or in vitro expanded T cells. The score assigned to each clinical repertoire was mean NN-distance, meaning the average TCRdist to the nearest 10% of tetramer-positive reference sequences. GEM TCR motif frequency was computed as the fraction of unique TCRs matching known GEM sequences by V/J usage and CDR3 length. Linear discriminant analysis with leave-one-out cross-validation, implemented in scikit-learn, was used to classify active tuberculosis. TCRdb re-hosts the immuneACCESS table, in-frame sequences only. Its copies lack some clones; in the studies checked, an unresolved V gene accounts for under half of them, and the cause for the rest is not known. The DNA was the basis for D and trimming; V, J and clone size are from that table. The sample table holds about 49,000 clones, of which nearly 95% were seen once. The top ten clonotypes cover more than 1.4% of the sample.

The germline V gene specifies SGHTA as CDR1 and FQGNSA as CDR2. The junction shows trimming of 1 base on V and 3 bases on J, plus 13 bases between the germline ends. The CDR3 contains 16 residues, cysteine and phenylalanine counted. Just the 48-base CDR3 DNA is kept, in frame starting at base 1. Beyond this particular receptor, the publication reports: Compared with IGRA-negative controls, TCR-alpha repertoires from active tuberculosis had smaller mean NN-distances to GMM-specific TCRs, which suggests clonal expansion of these TCRs. Which clinical samples got chosen depended on the availability of cryopreserved specimens, and the active tuberculosis cases were adults, whereas the controls were adolescents. Shorter CDR3-alpha lengths in active tuberculosis patients partly drove the smaller NN-distances, and the TCR-beta difference was not statistically significant. With the diverse GMM-specific repertoire as input, a classifier achieved 85% to 90% accuracy (AUROC 0.7 to 0.95), whereas GEM motif frequencies as input gave 60% to 70% accuracy.

The sample was PBMCs, taken at tuberculosis diagnosis. This receptor was taken from an adult with tuberculosis. The V and J genes are TRBV7-2 and TRBJ2-1; the D gene is perhaps TRBD2, from 5 matching bases. The nucleotide sequence is given as TGTGCCAGCAGCTTAGAGCGGCGGCTTATCTACAATGAGCAGTTCTTC. Translated, it reads CASSLERRLIYNEQFF.